This TCR beta chain was sequenced during a study of blood T cell repertoires in COVID-19. About the study: Some COVID-19 samples were acute and others convalescent; all came from the United States, Italy and Spain.

Produced via immunoSEQ multiplex PCR; TCRdb's table is partial and in-frame only. The sample lists tens of thousands of clones; 89% were seen once. The CDR3 runs to 16 residues. The germline V gene has CDR1 SGHTS and CDR2 YDEGEE. V lost 4 bases and J lost 3; bases outside the gene matches: 7. The sequencing input was peripheral blood. The sequence came from a woman aged 55-75 years with COVID-19, enrolled during active disease. The genes are TRBV5-8 and TRBJ2-5; 12 bases fit TRBD1. Written as DNA, the CDR3 is TGTGCCAGCAGCCCGGGACAGGGGGCGATGGAAGAGACCCAGTACTTC. Protein product: CASSPGQGAMEETQYF.